Listed here are 30 T cell receptor beta chains from one sample, sequenced in a study of EBV T-cell therapy then PD-1 blockade in nasopharyngeal carcinoma. These receptors have no known antigen. Clones were sequenced by immunoSEQ multiplex PCR, and TCRdb holds only the in-frame ones, with some missing. The sample has roughly 22,000 clones; about 79% are singletons. As for treatment: AdE1-LMPpoly-expanded autologous EBV-specific T-cell therapy followed by anti-PD-1 nivolumab. Sequenced here: CD8+ T cells from blood, sampled at day -245 from a patient whose treatment included autologous EBV-specific T cells and nivolumab. These receptors were obtained from a middle-aged man with nasopharyngeal carcinoma.

The rearrangement uses TRBV10-3 and TRBJ2-1, with D tentatively TRBD2 (5 bases). V was trimmed by 3 bases and J by 0 bases, leaving 12 bases between them. The CDR3 is made up of 16 amino acids. Germline V gene lookup returns CDR1 ENHRY and CDR2 SYGVKD. DNA of the CDR3: TGTGCCATCAGTGATTACGGGGATATCTCCTACAATGAGCAGTTCTTC. Amino acid sequence: CAISDYGDISYNEQFF.

This chain joins TRBV10-3 and TRBJ2-7; D possibly uses TRBD1 or TRBD2 (5 bases each). The CDR3 has 15 amino acids. Germline V gives CDR1 ENHRY, CDR2 SYGVKD. The V and J ends lost 11 bases and 4 bases respectively, with 24 bases between them. The CDR3 region is CAGQKEGSPQYEQYF. CDR3 bases: TGTGCCGGCCAGAAAGAGGGGTCCCCCCAATACGAGCAGTACTTC.

The rearrangement links TRBV6-5 to TRBJ1-1; D perhaps matches TRBD1 (6 bases). CDR1 MNHEY and CDR2 SVGAGI come from the germline V gene. V gave up 2 bases and J gave up 3 bases, with 10 bases separating them. This CDR3 has 14 amino acids. This chain's CDR3 is CASSYRQGYTEAFF. DNA of the CDR3: TGTGCCAGCAGTTACCGGCAGGGGTACACTGAAGCTTTCTTT.

V is TRBV7-2 and J is TRBJ2-3, with D possibly TRBD2 on 6 matching bases. The length of the CDR3 is 18 residues. Germline CDR1 SGHTA, CDR2 FQGNSA. V lost 1 base and J lost 0, with 17 bases in between. CDR3 residues: CASSLGIRDFPSTDTQYF. The CDR3 DNA reads TGTGCCAGCAGCTTAGGGATCCGGGACTTCCCTAGCACAGATACGCAGTATTTT.

This chain links TRBV4-1 with TRBJ2-7, with 7 bases lining up with TRBD2. This CDR3 region has 14 residues. Germline CDR1 MGHRA, CDR2 YSYEKL. J lost 2 bases, V lost 5 bases, and 6 bases had no gene match. The CDR3, as DNA: TGCGCCAGCAGCGTGAGAAGCGGGGCCTACGAGCAGTACTTC. It specifies CASSVRSGAYEQYF.

The chain combines TRBV6-5 with TRBJ1-1, with a tentative D call TRBD1 (5 bases). The CDR3 runs 14 residues. Trimming cost V 2 bases and J 3 bases, with 10 bases left between them. Germline assignment: CDR1 MNHEY and CDR2 SVGAGI. CDR3 DNA: TGTGCCAGCAGTTACCCGGGGGACTACACTGAAGCTTTCTTT. Its protein is CASSYPGDYTEAFF.

V is TRBV6-2 or TRBV6-3 and J is TRBJ2-3, with 9 bases fitting TRBD1. CDR1 and CDR2 from the germline V gene are MNHEY and SVGEGT. V trimming: 3 bases; J trimming: 5 bases; junction bases outside the gene matches: 3. The CDR3 has 14 residues. The CDR3 DNA sequence: TGTGCCAGCAGTTATTTGGACAGGGGAGATACGCAGTATTTT. Translation: CASSYLDRGDTQYF.

V and J are TRBV19 and TRBJ2-2; TRBD1 might be the D (5 bases). The CDR3 loop spans 15 amino acids. V lost 5 bases and J lost 0, with 10 bases in between. Looked up from germline, CDR1 is LNHDA and CDR2 is SQIVND (reference sequence). Here the CDR3 reads CASSRQSANTGELFF. For the CDR3, the DNA is TGTGCCAGTAGTCGACAGTCCGCGAACACCGGGGAGCTGTTTTTT. Full variable domain (rest looked up from reference TRBV19 and TRBJ2-2): DGGITQSPKYLFRKEGQNVTLSCEQNLNHDAMYWYRQDPGQGLRLIYYSQIVNDFQKGDIAEGYSVSREKKESFPLTVTSAQKNPTAFYLCASSRQSANTGELFFGEGSRLTVL.

The table lists this clone with a count of one. The chain links TRBV6-5 to TRBJ2-3; D not resolved. V gave up 0 bases and J gave up 0 bases, with 7 bases separating them. Germline CDR1 MNHEY, CDR2 SVGAGI. This CDR3 comprises 15 residues. The CDR3 nucleotides are TGTGCCAGCAGTTACTCTGGGGAAAGCACAGATACGCAGTATTTT. This sequence encodes CASSYSGESTDTQYF.

CDR3 coding DNA: TGCAGCGTTGAAATAGGGACAGGGGGCATCGACGAGCAGTACTTC. Protein: CSVEIGTGGIDEQYF. J is TRBJ2-7 and V is TRBV29-1; TRBD1 aligns across 12 bases. The CDR3 sequence is 15 residues long. From germline, CDR1 is SQVTM and CDR2 ANQGSEA. Trimming took 2 bases from V and 5 from J; bases not matched to a gene: 7.

The genes are TRBV19 and TRBJ2-1; 11 bases fit TRBD2. The CDR3 consists of 17 residues. Germline assignment: CDR1 LNHDA and CDR2 SQIVND (reference sequence). V shed 7 bases, J shed 5 bases, and the junction held 13 bases outside the gene matches. The DNA for the CDR3 is TGTGCCAGTATGGGGCTAGCGGGGGGTTTTTCCCACAATGAGCAGTTCTTC. Translated, it gives CASMGLAGGFSHNEQFF.

The chain is built from TRBV4-1 and TRBJ1-1; D is ambiguous. This CDR3 is 14 amino acids long. Germline values: CDR1 MGHRA, CDR2 YSYEKL. V lost 1 base and J 7 bases, leaving 13 bases between the germline ends. CDR3 nucleotides: TGCGCCAGCAGCCAAGCAACAGACGTCGATGAAGCTTTCTTT. It codes for CASSQATDVDEAFF.

V and J are TRBV2 and TRBJ2-2; D might be TRBD2 (6 bases). Germline V lookup: CDR1 SNHLY, CDR2 FYNNEI. Trimming removed 2 bases at V and 7 bases at J, with 14 bases between. The CDR3 covers 15 residues. This CDR3 reads CASSERGLPYGELFF. Written as DNA, the CDR3 is TGTGCCAGCAGTGAAAGGGGACTCCCCTACGGGGAGCTGTTTTTT. Full variable domain (remainder filled in from reference TRBV2 and TRBJ2-2): EPEVTQTPSHQVTQMGQEVILRCVPISNHLYFYWYRQILGQKVEFLVSFYNNEISEKSEIFDDQFSVERPDGSNFTLKIRSTKLEDSAMYFCASSERGLPYGELFFGEGSRLTVL.

To note about this clone: Other DNA sequences from this sample encode an identical CDR3 as well. The chain uses TRBV6-4 and TRBJ2-3; a possible D gene is TRBD2 (6 bases). Looked up from germline, CDR1 is MRHNA and CDR2 is SNTAGT. V gave up 0 bases and J gave up 4 bases, with 14 bases separating them. The CDR3 covers 16 residues. CDR3 sequence (DNA): TGTGCCAGCAGTGACTCAAAAGTTAGCGGCCCAGATACGCAGTATTTT. Amino acid sequence: CASSDSKVSGPDTQYF.

J is TRBJ2-7 and V is TRBV18; TRBD2 matches at 9 bases. V gave up 4 bases and J gave up 3 bases; unmatched junction bases: 10. Looked up from germline, CDR1 is KGHSH and CDR2 is LQKENI. The CDR3 extends over 16 amino acids. The CDR3 here is CASSRGLGLAYYEQYF. The DNA of the CDR3 is TGTGCCAGCTCACGGGGGCTGGGACTAGCTTACTACGAGCAGTACTTC.

This clone was seen a few times. V gene TRBV4-1 combines with J gene TRBJ2-2, with D possibly TRBD1 on 5 matching bases. The CDR3 runs to 15 residues. CDR1 is MGHRA and CDR2 is YSYEKL in the germline V gene. Trimming left V 1 base short and J 1 base short, with 7 bases between. The CDR3, as DNA: TGCGCCAGCAGCCAAGGGGGCCTGAACACCGGGGAGCTGTTTTTT. Amino acids: CASSQGGLNTGELFF.

In this sample, this clone turned up once. The rearrangement uses TRBV6-5 and TRBJ2-1; 12 nucleotides line up with TRBD2. The germline V gene has CDR1 MNHEY and CDR2 SVGAGI. Trimming took 0 bases from V and 7 from J; bases not matched to a gene: 4. The CDR3 runs to 16 residues. The CDR3 protein is CASSYSRLAGENEQFF. DNA of the CDR3: TGTGCCAGCAGTTACTCGCGACTAGCGGGGGAAAATGAGCAGTTCTTC.

This clone was seen only once. The same CDR3 can be traced to other DNA sequences in this sample. This rearrangement joins TRBV9 to TRBJ2-4; D perhaps matches TRBD2 (5 bases). Germline CDR1 SGDLS, CDR2 YYNGEE. CDR3 length: 14 amino acids. Trimming left V 2 bases short and J 9 bases short, with 15 bases between. The CDR3 sequence is CASSVGERLGIQYF. In nucleotides, the CDR3 is TGTGCCAGCAGCGTGGGAGAGAGGTTAGGCATTCAGTACTTC.

The chain combines TRBV7-8 with TRBJ2-5; D not certain. Between the trimmed V and J ends, which lost 5 bases and 7 bases, there was a span of 14 bases. The CDR3 consists of 13 residues. In germline, CDR1 is SGHVS, CDR2 FQNEAQ. In nucleotides, the CDR3 is TGTGCCAGCAGCCCCCCACTTGTTGCGACCCAGTACTTC. Its translation is CASSPPLVATQYF.

J is TRBJ2-7 and V is TRBV4-1, with 10 bases lining up with TRBD1. The CDR3 sequence is 20 residues long. The V gene end was trimmed by 1 base and the J gene end by 0 bases; junction bases not matched to a gene: 15. Germline CDR1 is MGHRA and CDR2 is YSYEKL. The CDR3 coding sequence is TGCGCCAGCAGCCAAGGGCCCGGGACAGGGGTCGTCCGAAGCTCCTACGAGCAGTACTTC. Protein: CASSQGPGTGVVRSSYEQYF.

V usage is TRBV5-6 and J usage is TRBJ2-7, with D hard to call. Trimming took off 5 bases at V and 0 bases at J, with 15 bases between the two ends. The CDR3 spans 15 residues. Germline CDR1 is SGHDT and CDR2 is YYEEEE. The CDR3 sequence: CASSHLNSFSYEQYF. The CDR3, as DNA: TGTGCCAGCAGTCATCTCAACAGTTTCTCCTACGAGCAGTACTTC.

This chain links TRBV9 with TRBJ1-2; D is uncertain. CDR3 size: 12 residues. Trimming took 4 bases from V and 4 from J, leaving 8 bases between them. CDR1 is SGDLS, CDR2 YYNGEE, per germline. CDR3 amino acids: CASSPYTYGYTF. In DNA, the CDR3 is TGTGCCAGCAGCCCCTACACCTATGGCTACACCTTC.

The rearrangement uses TRBV14 and TRBJ2-7; the D is unclear. Looked up from germline, CDR1 is SGHDN and CDR2 is FVKESK. V was trimmed by 4 bases and J by 3 bases, leaving 7 bases between them. The CDR3 has 12 amino acids. In DNA form, the CDR3 reads TGTGCCAGCAGCCCACATAACTACGAGCAGTACTTC. This sequence encodes CASSPHNYEQYF.

The rearrangement links TRBV9 to TRBJ1-2; no reliable D call. The V gene lost 0 bases and the J gene lost 4 bases, with 13 bases spanning the gap. The germline CDR1 and CDR2 sequences are SGDLS and YYNGEE. The CDR3 runs 15 residues. CDR3 DNA sequence: TGTGCCAGCAGCGTAGACGGAGCAACAACCTATGGCTACACCTTC. Translated: CASSVDGATTYGYTF.

The V call is TRBV7-2, the J call TRBJ1-2; 9 bases align to TRBD1. Trimming at V came to 5 bases and at J to 8 bases, leaving 12 bases not matched to a gene. CDR1 SGHTA and CDR2 FQGNSA come from the germline V gene. The CDR3 is 15 residues long. The CDR3 sequence: CASSIPGTGSGGYTF. The CDR3, as DNA: TGTGCCAGCAGCATTCCCGGGACAGGGTCGGGAGGCTACACCTTC.

The chain has TRBV27 and TRBJ1-4, with D possibly being TRBD1 (5 bases). CDR3 size: 18 residues. V lost 6 bases and J 5 bases, leaving 25 bases between the germline ends. Germline V gene data show CDR1 as MNHEY and CDR2 as SMNVEV (reference sequence). As DNA, the CDR3 is TGTGCCAGCAGACAACTGGGAAAAGCGGGACGGCTAAATGAAAAACTGTTTTTT. This translates into CASRQLGKAGRLNEKLFF.

The chain links TRBV5-4 to TRBJ1-1; 8 bases are shared with TRBD1. After removal of 2 bases from V and 3 bases from J, the junction contained 6 bases not matched to a gene. The CDR3 is made up of 15 amino acids. Germline V gene data show CDR1 as SGHNT and CDR2 as YYREEE (reference sequence). The DNA for the CDR3 is TGTGCCAGCAGCTTTACCGGGACAGGAGACACTGAAGCTTTCTTT. Protein product: CASSFTGTGDTEAFF.

The V call is TRBV24-1, the J call TRBJ2-2; 7 bases fit TRBD1. The CDR3 extends over 15 amino acids. V gave up 4 bases and J gave up 6 bases; unmatched junction bases: 7. Germline values: CDR1 KGHDR, CDR2 SFDVKD. The CDR3 region is CATSDPNRGSGELFF. The CDR3 nucleotides read TGTGCCACCAGTGACCCAAACAGGGGTTCCGGGGAGCTGTTTTTT.

The rearrangement joins TRBV19 to TRBJ1-2; D possibly corresponds to TRBD1 (5 bases). V was clipped by 5 bases and J by 10 bases, with 17 bases between them. CDR1 is LNHDA and CDR2 is SQIVND in the germline V gene (reference sequence). The CDR3 has 13 residues. In nucleotides, the CDR3 is TGTGCCAGTAGTCCAGGGAGACTTTTGGTCTACACCTTC. Protein: CASSPGRLLVYTF.

This chain links TRBV23-1 with TRBJ2-7; D is uncertain. TRBV23-1 is treated as an ORF (open reading frame) with a function not yet certain. The germline V and J ends were trimmed by 0 bases and 0 bases, with 9 bases remaining between them. The CDR3 is made up of 15 amino acids. CDR3 sequence (DNA): TGCGCCAGCAGTCAATCAGGACCGCGCTCCTACGAGCAGTACTTC. It codes for CASSQSGPRSYEQYF.